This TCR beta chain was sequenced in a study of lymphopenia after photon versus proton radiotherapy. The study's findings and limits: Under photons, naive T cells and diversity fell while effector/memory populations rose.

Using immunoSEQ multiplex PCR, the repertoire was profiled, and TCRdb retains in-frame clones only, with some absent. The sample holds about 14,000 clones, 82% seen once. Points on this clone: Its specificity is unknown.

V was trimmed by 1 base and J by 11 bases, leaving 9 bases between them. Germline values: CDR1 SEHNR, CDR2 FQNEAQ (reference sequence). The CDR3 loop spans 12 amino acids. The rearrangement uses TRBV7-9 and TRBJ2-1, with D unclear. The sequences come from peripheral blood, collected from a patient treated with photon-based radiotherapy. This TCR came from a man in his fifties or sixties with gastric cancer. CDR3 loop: CASSLGITQQFF. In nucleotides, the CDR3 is TGTGCCAGCAGCTTAGGGATCACCCAGCAGTTCTTC.